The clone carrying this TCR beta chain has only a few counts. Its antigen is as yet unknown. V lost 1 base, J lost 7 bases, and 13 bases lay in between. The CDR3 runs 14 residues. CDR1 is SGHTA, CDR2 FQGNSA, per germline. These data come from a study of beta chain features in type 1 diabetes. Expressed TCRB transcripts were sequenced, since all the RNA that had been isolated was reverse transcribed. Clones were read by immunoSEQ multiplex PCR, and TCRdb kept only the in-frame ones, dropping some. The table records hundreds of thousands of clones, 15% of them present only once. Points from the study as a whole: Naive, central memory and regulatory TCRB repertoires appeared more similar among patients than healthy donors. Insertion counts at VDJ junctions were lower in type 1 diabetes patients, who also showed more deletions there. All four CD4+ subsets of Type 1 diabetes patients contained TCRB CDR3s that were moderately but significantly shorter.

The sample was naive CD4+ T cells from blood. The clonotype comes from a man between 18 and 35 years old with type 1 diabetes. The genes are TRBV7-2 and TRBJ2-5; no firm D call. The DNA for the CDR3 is TGTGCCAGCAGCTTAGGGTCCCCACGAGGGACCCAGTACTTC. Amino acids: CASSLGSPRGTQYF.